One sample yielded the 5 T cell receptor beta chains listed below, sequenced in a study of blood T cell repertoires in COVID-19 (dated by TCRdb to about 2020). The library was built by means of the immunoSEQ multiplex PCR assay. TCRdb limited this immuneACCESS table to in-frame rearrangements with V and J called. A share of clones is missing; checked studies link under half to unresolved V genes, and the rest is unexplained. Across this sample there are about 180,000 clones, with more than 80% seen only once. The top ten clones comprise more than 5.5% of the sample. The source material was peripheral blood. Every receptor here comes from a human donor in a cohort sampled during active COVID-19.

This CDR3 is CASSLNTGGAKNIQYF. The CDR3 DNA reads as TGTGCCAGCTCACTTAATACAGGGGGAGCCAAAAACATTCAGTACTTC. The chain combines TRBV18 with TRBJ2-4; TRBD1 matches 8 bases. The CDR3 is 16 amino acids. The V segment lost 4 bases and the J segment 0 bases; nucleotides outside the gene matches: 5. Germline assignment: CDR1 KGHSH and CDR2 LQKENI.

The gene calls are TRBV7-9 and TRBJ1-1; 7 bases line up with TRBD1. The CDR3 contains 19 residues. After removal of 5 bases from V and 1 base from J, the junction contained 19 bases not matched to a gene. The V gene's germline CDR1 is SEHNR and CDR2 FQNEAQ (reference sequence). The CDR3 DNA reads TGTGCCAGCAGCCAATCTGGACAGGATCCATTCGGCTGGAACACTGAAGCTTTCTTT. Its translation: CASSQSGQDPFGWNTEAFF.

The chain uses TRBV5-4 and TRBJ2-7, with TRBD1 matching 7 bases. Germline trimming cut 4 bases from V and 2 bases from J; bases unmatched to any gene: 15. The length of the CDR3 is 17 residues. Germline V CDR1 and CDR2: SGHNT, YYREEE (reference sequence). CDR3 loop: CASSLQGGAAGPYEQYF. The CDR3 DNA is TGTGCCAGCAGCCTCCAAGGGGGCGCGGCGGGTCCCTACGAGCAGTACTTC. Full variable domain (missing parts from reference TRBV5-4 and TRBJ2-7): ETGVTQSPTHLIKTRGQQVTLRCSSQSGHNTVSWYQQALGQGPQFIFQYYREEENGRGNFPPRFSGLQFPNYSSELNVNALELDDSALYLCASSLQGGAAGPYEQYFGPGTRLTVT.

The gene calls are TRBV7-2 and TRBJ2-5; no definite D call. Trimming removed 4 bases from V and 1 base from J, with 19 bases in between. Germline-derived CDR1 and CDR2 are SGHTA and FQGNSA. This CDR3 is built from 17 residues. The DNA of the CDR3 is TGTGCCAGCAGCTCCCTCGATTTGGAGTACCCCCAAGAGACCCAGTACTTC. Translation: CASSSLDLEYPQETQYF.

The chain recombines TRBV19 with TRBJ2-1, with 12 bases matching TRBD1. V lost 4 bases to trimming and J lost 5 bases; unmatched junction nucleotides: 3. Germline V lookup: CDR1 LNHDA, CDR2 SQIVND (reference sequence). The CDR3 length is 15 residues. The CDR3 coding sequence is TGTGCCAGTAGTAGGGGACAGGGGGCGAACAATGAGCAGTTCTTC. Protein product: CASSRGQGANNEQFF.